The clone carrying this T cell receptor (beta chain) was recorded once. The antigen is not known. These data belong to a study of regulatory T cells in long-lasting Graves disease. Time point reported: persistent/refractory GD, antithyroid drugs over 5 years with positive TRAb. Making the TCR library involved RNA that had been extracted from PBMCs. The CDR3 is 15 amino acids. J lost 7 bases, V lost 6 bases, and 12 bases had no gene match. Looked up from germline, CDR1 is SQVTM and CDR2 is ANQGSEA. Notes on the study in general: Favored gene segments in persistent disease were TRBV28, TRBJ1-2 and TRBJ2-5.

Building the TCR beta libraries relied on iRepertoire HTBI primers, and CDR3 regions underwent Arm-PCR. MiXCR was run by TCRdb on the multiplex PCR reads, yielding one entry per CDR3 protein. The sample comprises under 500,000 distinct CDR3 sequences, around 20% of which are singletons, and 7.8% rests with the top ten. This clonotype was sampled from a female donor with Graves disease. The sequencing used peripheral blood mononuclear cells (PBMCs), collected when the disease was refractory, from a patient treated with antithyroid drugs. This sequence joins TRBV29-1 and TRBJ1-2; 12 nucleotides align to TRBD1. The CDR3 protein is CSVPPGTGGGGGYTF. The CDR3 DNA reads TGCAGCGTACCACCCGGGACAGGGGGCGGGGGTGGCTACACCTTC. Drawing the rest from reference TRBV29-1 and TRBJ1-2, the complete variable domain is SAVISQKPSRDICQRGTSLTIQCQVDSQVTMMFWYRQQPGQSLTLIATANQGSEATYESGFVIDKFPISRPNLTFSTLTVSNMSPEDSSIYLCSVPPGTGGGGGYTFGSGTRLTVV.